The clone carrying this T cell receptor beta chain has only a few counts. The sample originates from a study of T cells in Graves' hyperthyroidism and ophthalmopathy. About the study: The blood sample was taken at first diagnosis, before treatment began.

Stable disease denoted Graves' hyperthyroidism without ophthalmopathy progression within 18 months. The hyperthyroidism patients had all been newly diagnosed, and their disease duration was under 2 months. Their ages ranged from 18 to 65 years. In making diagnoses, clinical symptoms, serum thyroxine and TRAb, thyroid ultrasound and orbital computed tomography were all used. RNA transcripts gave rise to amplified TCR beta CDR3 regions. HTBI primers were employed in a first-round RT-PCR of the TCR CDR3. MiXCR, run by TCRdb on the multiplex PCR reads, gives a single entry per CDR3 protein. The sample shows more than 500,000 distinct CDR3 sequences, around 13% of them seen only once. With 5 bases clipped from V and 6 bases from J, the junction kept 6 bases outside the gene matches. Germline V gives CDR1 MNHNS, CDR2 SASEGT. This CDR3 comprises 13 residues.

This sequence joins TRBV6-1 and TRBJ1-2, with 7 bases aligning to TRBD1. The sample taken for sequencing was blood. The sequence came from a middle-aged woman with Graves' hyperthyroidism. CDR3 sequence reads: CASSLQGIDGYTF. The CDR3 DNA reads TGTGCCAGCAGTTTACAGGGGATTGATGGCTACACCTTC.